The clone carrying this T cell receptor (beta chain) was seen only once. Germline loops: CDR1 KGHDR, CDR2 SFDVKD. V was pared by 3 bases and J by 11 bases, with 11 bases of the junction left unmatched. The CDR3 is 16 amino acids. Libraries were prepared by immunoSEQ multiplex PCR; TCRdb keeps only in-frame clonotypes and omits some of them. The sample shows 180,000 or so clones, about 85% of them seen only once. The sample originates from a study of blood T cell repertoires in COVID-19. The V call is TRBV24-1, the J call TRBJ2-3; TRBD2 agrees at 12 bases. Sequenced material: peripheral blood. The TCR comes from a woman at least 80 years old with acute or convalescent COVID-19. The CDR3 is CATSDPTSGGADGQYF. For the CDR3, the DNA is TGTGCCACCAGTGATCCGACTAGCGGGGGTGCCGATGGGCAGTATTTT.